The 30 T cell receptor beta chains presented below share a single source sample, sequenced in a study of shared clonotypes between healthy human individuals. Naivety among CD8 cells was defined by CD45RO negativity and positive CCR7 selection, thereby excluding terminally differentiated effector memory CD45RA+ cells. The assay was immunoSEQ multiplex PCR, and TCRdb's table has in-frame clones only and misses some. The repertoire holds more than 2 million clones, about 93% seen once, with around 1.7% in the top ten. The sequenced sample consisted of naive CD8+ T cells from PBMCs. The source is a young man in good health. Some clones in this sample may be carry-over from other donors' samples.

J is TRBJ2-2 and V is TRBV7-2; 8 bases are a match to TRBD2. The V segment lost 5 bases and the J segment 3 bases; nucleotides outside the gene matches: 8. This CDR3 region has 16 residues. Germline CDR1 and CDR2: SGHTA and FQGNSA. In DNA form, the CDR3 reads TGTGCCAGCAGCCAGAGCGGGAGATCATACACCGGGGAGCTGTTTTTT. Translated: CASSQSGRSYTGELFF.

The chain joins TRBV10-1 to TRBJ2-2; weak D call: TRBD2 (6 bases). CDR1 and CDR2 (germline): WNHNN, SYGVQD (reference sequence). The CDR3 loop spans 15 amino acids. Trimming took 5 bases from V and 6 from J, leaving 16 bases between them. The DNA of the CDR3 is TGCGCCAGCAGTCCCAAGCGCGGGGTCCCCGGGGAGCTGTTTTTT. It specifies CASSPKRGVPGELFF.

The J gene is TRBJ2-7, the V gene TRBV6-6, with 9 bases matching TRBD2. Germline loops: CDR1 MNHNY, CDR2 SVGAGI (reference sequence). Unmatched junction bases numbered 15, after V lost 4 bases and J lost 8 bases. This CDR3 is 16 amino acids long. CDR3 sequence (DNA): TGTGCCAGCAGTTCCACAAGACTAGCGGACACGGGTCAGCAGTACTTC. This codes for CASSSTRLADTGQQYF.

The V gene is TRBV28, the J gene TRBJ2-1; 16 bases map to TRBD2. V trimming: 5 bases; J trimming: 9 bases; junction bases outside the gene matches: 7. Germline assignment: CDR1 MDHEN and CDR2 SYDVKM. This CDR3 comprises 16 residues. CDR3 DNA sequence: TGTGCCAGCAGTGGGACTAGCGGGAGGGCTTGGGGTGAGCAGTTCTTC. This encodes CASSGTSGRAWGEQFF.

The rearrangement uses TRBV28 and TRBJ1-1, with D possibly being TRBD1 (6 bases). Trimming took 3 bases from V and 5 from J, leaving 13 bases between them. The CDR3 length is 14 residues. Germline V gene sequence: CDR1 MDHEN, CDR2 SYDVKM. The CDR3 spells CASSLGAVVTEAFF. CDR3 coding DNA: TGTGCCAGCAGTTTGGGGGCCGTGGTTACTGAAGCTTTCTTT.

The V and J genes are TRBV30 and TRBJ1-4; D might be TRBD1 (5 bases). Germline V lookup: CDR1 GTSNPN, CDR2 SVGIG (reference sequence). Trimming took off 0 bases at V and 1 base at J, with 12 bases between the two ends. The CDR3 consists of 16 residues. The CDR3 protein is CAWSVGVRQTNEKLFF. DNA for the CDR3: TGTGCCTGGAGTGTAGGGGTTCGGCAAACTAATGAAAAACTGTTTTTT. The full variable domain, with the rest looked up from reference TRBV30 and TRBJ1-4, is SQTIHQWPATLVQPVGSPLSLECTVEGTSNPNLYWYRQAAGRGLQLLFYSVGIGQISSEVPQNLSASRPQDRQFILSSKKLLLSDSGFYLCAWSVGVRQTNEKLFFGSGTQLSVL.

The rearrangement uses TRBV6-5 and TRBJ2-1; D possibly uses TRBD1 or TRBD2 (5 bases each). The CDR3 has 16 amino acids. From germline, CDR1 is MNHEY and CDR2 SVGAGI. V lost 2 bases and J lost 7, with 18 bases in between. CDR3: CASSYGYPGTSNEQFF. CDR3 DNA sequence: TGTGCCAGCAGTTACGGCTACCCCGGGACGAGTAATGAGCAGTTCTTC.

The chain employs TRBV15 and TRBJ1-1, with D possibly TRBD1 on 5 matching bases. The CDR3 contains 14 residues. V was pared by 5 bases and J by 3 bases, with 13 bases between. CDR1 and CDR2 (germline): LNHNV, YYDKDF (reference sequence). The CDR3, as DNA: TGTGCCACCAGCGGGGCCCGGATGTACACTGAAGCTTTCTTT. Protein: CATSGARMYTEAFF.

This clone is a singleton in its sample. Other nucleotide sequences in the sample specify the same CDR3. This sequence joins TRBV5-6 and TRBJ2-1; D uncertain. The CDR3 totals 12 residues. V was clipped by 0 bases and J by 4 bases, with 2 bases between them. Looked up from germline, CDR1 is SGHDT and CDR2 is YYEEEE. The DNA for the CDR3 is TGTGCCAGCAGCTTGGAATACAATGAGCAGTTCTTC. Its translation: CASSLEYNEQFF.

This sequence joins TRBV13 and TRBJ2-7, with D unresolved. The length of the CDR3 is 14 residues. With 5 bases removed from V and 4 bases from J, the gap between germline ends came to 15 bases. Germline V gene data show CDR1 as PRHDT and CDR2 as FYEKMQ (reference sequence). This CDR3 is CASSQPSRQYEQYF. The CDR3 DNA sequence: TGTGCCAGCAGCCAACCTTCCCGGCAGTACGAGCAGTACTTC.

CDR3 in amino acids: CASTIGGDEQYF. The CDR3 DNA reads TGTGCCAGCACCATTGGGGGCGACGAGCAGTACTTC. The chain employs TRBV28 and TRBJ2-7; TRBD1 might be the D (6 bases). The CDR3 loop spans 12 amino acids. CDR1 and CDR2 (germline): MDHEN, SYDVKM. Trimming pared 7 bases from V and 5 bases from J, leaving 12 bases between.

The count of this clone is one. CDR3 in amino acids: CASSSMETYEQYF. Written as DNA, the CDR3 is TGTGCCAGCAGCTCTATGGAGACCTACGAGCAGTACTTC. The V gene is TRBV7-6, the J gene TRBJ2-7; D is ambiguous. Germline V gives CDR1 SGHVS, CDR2 FNYEAQ. The CDR3 runs to 13 residues. The V and J ends lost 4 bases and 2 bases respectively, with 9 bases between them. The full variable domain, rest sourced from reference TRBV7-6 and TRBJ2-7, is GAGVSQSPRYKVTKRGQDVALRCDPISGHVSLYWYRQALGQGPEFLTYFNYEAQQDKSGLPNDRFSAERPEGSISTLTIQRTEQRDSAMYRCASSSMETYEQYFGPGTRLTVT.

The rearrangement links TRBV5-4 to TRBJ2-7, with D perhaps TRBD1 or TRBD2 (5 bases each). CDR3 size: 17 residues. Trimming removed 4 bases at V and 4 bases at J, with 24 bases between. In germline, CDR1 is SGHNT, CDR2 YYREEE (reference sequence). The chain's CDR3 is CASSHNLGTPNGYEQYF. The CDR3 nucleotides read TGTGCCAGCAGCCATAACCTTGGGACCCCGAATGGGTACGAGCAGTACTTC.

V and J are TRBV4-2 and TRBJ2-1, with D tentatively TRBD1 or TRBD2 (5 bases each). Trimming shortened V by 7 bases and J by 7 bases, and 17 bases separated the two germline ends. This CDR3 region has 14 residues. From germline, CDR1 is LGHNA and CDR2 YNFKEQ. The CDR3 DNA is TGTGCCAGCACCACAACCGGGACGGGTAATGAGCAGTTCTTC. As protein: CASTTTGTGNEQFF.

This chain uses TRBV27 with TRBJ2-7, with TRBD2 matching over 13 bases. This CDR3 is built from 15 residues. Per the germline V gene, CDR1 is MNHEY and CDR2 is SMNVEV (reference sequence). The V and J ends lost 0 bases and 7 bases, in that order; junction bases with no gene match: 3. CDR3 region: CASSLSTSGRREQYF. DNA of the CDR3: TGTGCCAGCAGTTTATCGACTAGCGGGAGGCGGGAGCAGTACTTC.

The rearrangement joins TRBV7-3 to TRBJ2-3; D is uncertain. There are 14 residues in the CDR3. V was trimmed by 1 base and J by 4 bases, leaving 9 bases between them. Per germline, CDR1 SGHTA and CDR2 FQGTGA. This chain's CDR3 is CASSLNGASDTQYF. The CDR3 DNA reads TGTGCCAGCAGCTTAAACGGTGCATCAGATACGCAGTATTTT.

This chain connects TRBV27 to TRBJ2-7, with 11 bases identical to TRBD2. This CDR3 has 15 residues. CDR1 is MNHEY, CDR2 SMNVEV, per germline (reference sequence). Trimming cost V 4 bases and J 1 base; bases outside gene matches: 3. The CDR3 region is CASSYRLAGSYEQYF. The CDR3 DNA follows: TGTGCCAGCAGTTACCGACTAGCGGGGTCCTACGAGCAGTACTTC.

The chain employs TRBV6-6 and TRBJ1-5; D gene ambiguous. Trimming pared 3 bases from V and 3 bases from J, leaving 15 bases between. Germline CDR1 MNHNY, CDR2 SVGAGI (reference sequence). The CDR3 has 16 residues. CDR3 amino acids: CASSYFAVTDNQPQHF. For the CDR3, the DNA is TGTGCCAGCAGTTATTTTGCAGTAACAGACAATCAGCCCCAGCATTTT.

V gene TRBV27 combines with J gene TRBJ1-5, with TRBD1 matching 10 bases. With V trimmed by 7 bases and J by 6 bases, 6 bases remained unmatched. Germline V gives CDR1 MNHEY, CDR2 SMNVEV (reference sequence). CDR3 size: 14 residues. In DNA, the CDR3 is TGTGCCAGCACTCCGACAGGGGGCGGTCAGCCCCAGCATTTT. It specifies CASTPTGGGQPQHF.

This chain uses TRBV5-4 with TRBJ2-1; D remains unclear. The CDR3 length is 14 residues. The ends were cut back, 1 base at V and 0 bases at J, with 5 bases in the middle. CDR1 SGHNT and CDR2 YYREEE come from the germline V gene (reference sequence). CDR3 region: CASSLLGSYNEQFF. The CDR3 DNA is TGTGCCAGCAGCTTGTTGGGCTCCTACAATGAGCAGTTCTTC.

The rearrangement uses TRBV4-1 and TRBJ2-7, with a weak D call TRBD1 (5 bases). The germline gives CDR1 MGHRA, CDR2 YSYEKL. The CDR3 extends over 12 amino acids. With 3 bases removed from V and 3 bases from J, the gap between germline ends came to 6 bases. Here the CDR3 DNA reads TGCGCCAGCAGCCACCAGGGCTACGAGCAGTACTTC. Residues: CASSHQGYEQYF.

This chain links TRBV28 with TRBJ2-6; 10 bases map to TRBD1. CDR1 is MDHEN, CDR2 SYDVKM, per germline. V shed 4 bases, J shed 0 bases, and the junction held 9 bases outside the gene matches. This CDR3 is 19 amino acids long. The CDR3 sequence: CASSSLRDRGPSGANVLTF. In DNA form, the CDR3 reads TGTGCCAGCAGTTCCCTCCGGGACAGGGGACCCTCTGGGGCCAACGTCCTGACTTTC.

This sequence joins TRBV6-1 and TRBJ1-3; a weak D match, TRBD1 (6 bases). Germline assignment: CDR1 MNHNS and CDR2 SASEGT. The V end lost 5 bases, the J end lost 1 base, and 12 bases lay between the germline ends. CDR3 length: 15 amino acids. The CDR3 sequence: CASSTGNRSGNTIYF. The CDR3 DNA reads TGTGCCAGCAGTACAGGGAATCGTTCTGGAAACACCATATATTTT.

The chain joins TRBV5-6 to TRBJ1-4; the match to TRBD1 covers 8 bases. Germline V gene lookup returns CDR1 SGHDT and CDR2 YYEEEE. CDR3 length: 15 amino acids. V shed 3 bases and J 7 bases; nucleotides not matched to a gene: 8. CDR3 amino acids: CASSYSGGAGEKLFF. As DNA, the CDR3 is TGTGCCAGCAGCTATTCAGGGGGCGCAGGTGAAAAACTGTTTTTT.

This chain links TRBV5-1 with TRBJ2-1; D gene unclear. Per germline, CDR1 SGHRS and CDR2 YFSETQ. Trimming left V 4 bases short and J 7 bases short, with 24 bases between. This CDR3 is 17 amino acids long. CDR3 amino acids: CASSVLSVDNSRNEQFF. The DNA of the CDR3 is TGCGCCAGCAGCGTATTGTCGGTGGATAATTCGAGAAATGAGCAGTTCTTC.

This sequence joins TRBV18 and TRBJ1-1; D perhaps matches TRBD1 (6 bases). The CDR3 covers 15 residues. Trimming left V 1 base short and J 5 bases short, with 14 bases between. Germline V gene lookup returns CDR1 KGHSH and CDR2 LQKENI. DNA of the CDR3: TGTGCCAGCTCACCACTTTACAGGGAAAAGACTGAAGCTTTCTTT. It codes for CASSPLYREKTEAFF.

This rearrangement joins TRBV19 to TRBJ2-2, with a weak D call TRBD2 (5 bases). V was clipped by 3 bases and J by 4 bases, with 15 bases between them. The CDR3 totals 16 residues. In germline, CDR1 is LNHDA, CDR2 SQIVND (reference sequence). In DNA, the CDR3 is TGTGCCAGTAGTATGCAGGTGGGAGTGAGCACCGGGGAGCTGTTTTTT. Its translation: CASSMQVGVSTGELFF. Filled out from reference TRBV19 and TRBJ2-2, the complete variable domain reads DGGITQSPKYLFRKEGQNVTLSCEQNLNHDAMYWYRQDPGQGLRLIYYSQIVNDFQKGDIAEGYSVSREKKESFPLTVTSAQKNPTAFYLCASSMQVGVSTGELFFGEGSRLTVL.

V gene TRBV27 combines with J gene TRBJ2-7; TRBD1 matches 7 bases. Germline V gives CDR1 MNHEY, CDR2 SMNVEV (reference sequence). Unmatched junction bases numbered 10, after V lost 5 bases and J lost 0 bases. The CDR3 is 16 amino acids. CDR3 nucleotide sequence: TGTGCCAGCAGTACCCGACAGGGAAGGGGCTCCTACGAGCAGTACTTC. Protein sequence: CASSTRQGRGSYEQYF.

The chain recombines TRBV14 with TRBJ2-7; D may be TRBD1 (6 bases). Germline CDR1 and CDR2: SGHDN and FVKESK. Trimming pared 5 bases from V and 3 bases from J, leaving 8 bases between. This CDR3 has 12 amino acids. The CDR3 loop reads CASSSDSYEQYF. CDR3 sequence (DNA): TGTGCCAGCAGCTCGGACAGCTACGAGCAGTACTTC.

The chain couples TRBV27 to TRBJ1-2; no clear D gene. V lost 6 bases to trimming and J lost 0 bases, with 11 bases between them. There are 14 residues in the CDR3. Germline assignment: CDR1 MNHEY and CDR2 SMNVEV (reference sequence). In DNA, the CDR3 is TGTGCCAGCAGGACCTTTGCTGCTAACTATGGCTACACCTTC. Translating it yields CASRTFAANYGYTF.